These T cell receptor beta chains were read from a single sample in a study of shared clonotypes between healthy human individuals. Some clones are missing from TCRdb's copy, which holds only in-frame ones; the method was immunoSEQ multiplex PCR. The profile shows around 350,000 clones, more than 60% of them singletons. Sequenced sample: memory CD4+ T cells sorted from blood. The source of these receptors is a man aged 30 to 39 in good health. Both conserved end residues are part of each CDR3.

j_gene | v_gene | CDR3aa
TRBJ2-5 | TRBV6-5 | CASSYSWRSPTQYF
TRBJ2-7 | TRBV11-2 | CASSRPTSGREQYF
TRBJ1-1 | TRBV9 | CASSVGAGSLNTEAFF
TRBJ2-1 | TRBV11-3 | CASSLGGSSYNEQFF
TRBJ2-7 | TRBV2 | CASSTVSKVADEQYF
TRBJ1-5 | TRBV19 | CASSKAGDRPQHF
TRBJ1-3 | TRBV5-4 | CASSQTGEGNTIYF
TRBJ1-5 | TRBV30 | CAWSVGGKGQPQHF
TRBJ2-5 | TRBV5-1 | CASYLGAGGFQETQYF
TRBJ2-1 | TRBV4-1 | CASSQDVAGGGEQFF
TRBJ2-3 | TRBV9 | CASSGATDTQYF
TRBJ1-2 | TRBV6-1 | CASGGDSRYGYTF
TRBJ1-5 | TRBV19 | CASSIDSDWRGNQPQHF
TRBJ2-7 | TRBV2 | CASTPSTGPDYEQYF
TRBJ2-1 | TRBV7-7 | CASSFGNGNEQFF
TRBJ1-3 | TRBV5-1 | CASRRLPGQGARGSGNTIYF
TRBJ1-2 | TRBV28 | CASSASNFRGYTF
TRBJ2-1 | TRBV18 | CASSPKTSGSRYEQFF
TRBJ2-7 | TRBV29-1 | CSVEIGTGSYEQYF
TRBJ1-2 | TRBV6-1 | CATRGQLGYTF
TRBJ1-4 | TRBV7-2 | CASSHGGQGYEKLFF
TRBJ1-2 | TRBV5-6 | CASRDRTGATNYGYTF
TRBJ2-2 | TRBV5-1 | CASSFQPTVMNTGELFF
TRBJ2-5 | TRBV4-3 | CASSGTTGETQYF
TRBJ2-7 | TRBV29-1 | CSVGDRGYEQYF
TRBJ2-7 | TRBV7-8 | CASSSMVASYEQYF
TRBJ1-1 | TRBV4-3 | CASSQEAQGRGGEAFF
TRBJ2-7 | TRBV18 | CASSPSRSHEQYF
TRBJ2-3 | TRBV6-4 | CASSETGGGGTDTQYF
TRBJ1-4 | TRBV9 | CASSVRSGEKLFF
TRBJ1-1 | TRBV2 | CASSYDGEAFF
TRBJ2-7 | TRBV11-3 | CASSLGPLYEQYF
TRBJ1-1 | TRBV11-2 | CASSLVPGSEAFF
TRBJ2-7 | TRBV2 | CASSLDIGRRPYEQYF
TRBJ1-4 | TRBV28 | CATKGGWNEKLFF
TRBJ2-7 | TRBV5-5 | CASSLVGTSGGSLGEQYF
TRBJ2-7 | TRBV5-4 | CASSLVGYEQYF
TRBJ2-2 | TRBV5-4 | CASSPPGANTGELFF
TRBJ2-1 | TRBV27 | CASSLYPGLYNEQFF